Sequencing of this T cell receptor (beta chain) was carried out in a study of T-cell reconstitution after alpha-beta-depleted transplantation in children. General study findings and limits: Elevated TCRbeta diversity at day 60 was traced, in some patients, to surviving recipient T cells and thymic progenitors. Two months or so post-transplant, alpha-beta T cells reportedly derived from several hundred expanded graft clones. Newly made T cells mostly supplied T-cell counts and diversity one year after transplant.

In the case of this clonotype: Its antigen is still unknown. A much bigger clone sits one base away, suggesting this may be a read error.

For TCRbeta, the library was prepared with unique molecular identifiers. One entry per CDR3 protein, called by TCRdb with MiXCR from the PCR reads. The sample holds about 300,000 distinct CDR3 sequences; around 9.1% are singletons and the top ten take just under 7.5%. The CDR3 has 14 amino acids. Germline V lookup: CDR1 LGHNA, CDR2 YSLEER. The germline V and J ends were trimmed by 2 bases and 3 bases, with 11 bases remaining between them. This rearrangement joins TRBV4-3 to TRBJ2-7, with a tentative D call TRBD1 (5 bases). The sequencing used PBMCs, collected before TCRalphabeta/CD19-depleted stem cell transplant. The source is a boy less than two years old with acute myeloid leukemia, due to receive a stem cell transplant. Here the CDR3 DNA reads TGCGCCAGCAGCCAAACGGACACTTTCTACGAGCAGTACTTC. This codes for CASSQTDTFYEQYF.